These 18 T cell receptor beta chains came from one sample sequenced in a study of the immune and genomic landscape of osteosarcoma. Generated by immunoSEQ multiplex PCR, the TCRdb table keeps only in-frame clones and is missing some. The profile covers about 800 clones, with over 55% appearing a single time and roughly 34% taken by the ten largest. The material sequenced was primary tumor tissue from the humerus. Receptors were obtained from a woman in her sixties or seventies with osteosarcoma.

The rearrangement joins TRBV5-1 to TRBJ2-5; unclear D gene. V was pared by 8 bases and J by 0 bases, with 17 bases between. CDR3 size: 15 residues. CDR1 and CDR2 from the germline V gene are SGHRS and YFSETQ. The CDR3 sequence is CASSGLAFYQETQYF. The CDR3 DNA is TGCGCCAGTTCTGGGCTGGCCTTCTACCAAGAGACCCAGTACTTC.

V usage is TRBV5-4 and J usage is TRBJ2-3, with 9 bases lining up with TRBD1. The germline V gene encodes CDR1 SGHNT and CDR2 YYREEE (reference sequence). This CDR3 is 16 amino acids long. Trimming took 4 bases from V and 4 from J; bases not matched to a gene: 10. The CDR3: CASSKDFGQGPDTQYF. For the CDR3, the DNA is TGTGCCAGCAGCAAGGATTTTGGACAGGGGCCAGATACGCAGTATTTT.

The chain links TRBV6-8 to TRBJ1-1; D may be TRBD1 (5 bases). The CDR3 is 11 amino acids. V dropped 6 bases and J dropped 3 bases, with 5 bases sitting between them. Looked up from germline, CDR1 is MNHGY and CDR2 is SAAAGT. CDR3 bases: TGTGCCAGCAGGGGACACACTGAAGCTTTCTTT. Amino acid sequence: CASRGHTEAFF.

V is TRBV4-1 and J is TRBJ1-2; perhaps TRBD1 as D (5 bases). Germline V gene sequence: CDR1 MGHRA, CDR2 YSYEKL. Trimming took 0 bases from V and 0 from J, leaving 11 bases between them. The CDR3 sequence is 16 residues long. The DNA for the CDR3 is TGCGCCAGCAGCCAAGAAATGACAGTCCCTAACTATGGCTACACCTTC. It specifies CASSQEMTVPNYGYTF.

The chain combines TRBV7-9 with TRBJ2-1, with 11 bases identical to TRBD2. V lost 7 bases and J lost 10; bases outside the gene matches: 12. Germline V gene data show CDR1 as SEHNR and CDR2 as FQNEAQ (reference sequence). CDR3 length equals 15 residues. The CDR3 sequence: CASIDPGLAVEEQFF. The DNA of the CDR3 is TGTGCCAGCATCGACCCGGGACTAGCGGTTGAGGAGCAGTTCTTC.

About this clone: The germline gene is not matched at one end of the junction; a read error may be the cause. V usage is TRBV5-4 and J usage is TRBJ2-7, with D possibly matching TRBD2 (5 bases). Germline V gene sequence: CDR1 SGHNT, CDR2 YYREEE (reference sequence). The CDR3 spans 13 residues. CDR3: CASSPSSSYEQYF. CDR3 coding DNA: TGCGCCAGCAGCCCTAGCAGCTCCTACGAGCAGTACTTC.

V gene TRBV12-5 combines with J gene TRBJ2-5; D is perhaps TRBD2 (5 bases). Trimming removed 8 bases at V and 0 bases at J, with 7 bases between. CDR3 length equals 12 residues. The germline V gene encodes CDR1 LGHNT and CDR2 FRNRAP. DNA for the CDR3: TGTGCTAGTAGAGGGTACCAAGAGACCCAGTACTTC. As protein: CASRGYQETQYF.

The chain employs TRBV11-2 and TRBJ2-4; 7 bases align to TRBD2. J lost 8 bases, V lost 1 base, and 2 bases had no gene match. The CDR3 has 13 residues. Germline CDR1 reads SGHAT; CDR2 reads FQNNGV. The CDR3 loop reads CASSLGEGYIQYF. CDR3 in DNA: TGTGCCAGCAGCTTAGGGGAGGGTTACATTCAGTACTTC.

The chain links TRBV6-5 to TRBJ2-2; 11 positions agree with TRBD2. Looked up from germline, CDR1 is MNHEY and CDR2 is SVGAGI. The CDR3 contains 14 residues. The J segment lost 4 bases and the V segment lost 9 bases, leaving 4 bases of the junction unmatched. Here the CDR3 DNA reads TGTGCCAGTGGGGGACTAGCGGTCACCGGGGAGCTGTTTTTT. Its protein is CASGGLAVTGELFF.

The V and J genes are TRBV7-9 and TRBJ2-3, with D perhaps TRBD1 (5 bases). CDR3 length: 15 amino acids. Deletions cut 5 bases from V and 4 bases from J, with 16 bases between. CDR1 is SEHNR and CDR2 is FQNEAQ in the germline V gene (reference sequence). This CDR3 is CASSGVGRAADTQYF. The CDR3 DNA follows: TGTGCCAGCAGCGGGGTTGGCAGGGCCGCAGATACGCAGTATTTT. Filled out from reference TRBV7-9 and TRBJ2-3, the complete variable domain reads DTGVSQNPRHKITKRGQNVTFRCDPISEHNRLYWYRQTLGQGPEFLTYFQNEAQLEKSRLLSDRFSAERPKGSFSTLEIQRTEQGDSAMYLCASSGVGRAADTQYFGPGTRLTVL.

The table lists this clone with a few counts. The rearrangement links TRBV5-4 to TRBJ1-2; D is uncertain. The V gene's germline CDR1 is SGHNT and CDR2 YYREEE (reference sequence). The CDR3 consists of 15 residues. With 3 bases removed from V and 2 bases from J, the gap between germline ends came to 14 bases. CDR3: CASSSGALTNYGYTF. CDR3 DNA sequence: TGTGCCAGCAGCTCCGGAGCACTTACAAACTATGGCTACACCTTC.

V and J are TRBV5-4 and TRBJ2-3, with TRBD2 matching 7 bases. The germline V gene has CDR1 SGHNT and CDR2 YYREEE (reference sequence). Trimming took 3 bases from V and 3 from J; bases not matched to a gene: 7. This CDR3 has 15 amino acids. CDR3 coding DNA: TGTGCCAGCAGCTCCCAAGCGGGGCTGACAGATACGCAGTATTTT. It is translated as CASSSQAGLTDTQYF. Full variable domain (outside the CDR3, taken from reference TRBV5-4 and TRBJ2-3): ETGVTQSPTHLIKTRGQQVTLRCSSQSGHNTVSWYQQALGQGPQFIFQYYREEENGRGNFPPRFSGLQFPNYSSELNVNALELDDSALYLCASSSQAGLTDTQYFGPGTRLTVL.

The chain couples TRBV21-1 to TRBJ2-1; the table's D call, TRBD2, has no DNA check behind it. TRBV21-1 is a pseudogene. The CDR3 has 13 amino acids. The CDR3 nucleotides are TGTGCCAGCAGCACGAGAGAGGTCAATGAGCAGTTCTTC. Its protein is CASSTREVNEQFF.

By sample fraction, this clone is hyperexpanded (1% or more). V gene TRBV4-2 combines with J gene TRBJ2-7, with D perhaps matching TRBD2 (5 bases). In germline, CDR1 is LGHNA, CDR2 YNFKEQ. The CDR3 is 13 amino acids. Trimming cost V 3 bases and J 2 bases, with 8 bases left between them. CDR3 protein: CASSQDGTYEQYF. CDR3 DNA sequence: TGTGCCAGCAGCCAGGACGGGACCTACGAGCAGTACTTC.

This chain uses TRBV30 with TRBJ1-1, with TRBD1 matching 10 bases. Germline trimming cut 3 bases from V and 0 bases from J; bases unmatched to any gene: 7. Germline V lookup: CDR1 GTSNPN, CDR2 SVGIG (reference sequence). This CDR3 has 16 amino acids. The CDR3, as DNA: TGTGCCTGGAGAGGGGGTGGGACAGGGGTGAACACTGAAGCTTTCTTT. Protein: CAWRGGGTGVNTEAFF.

The rearrangement joins TRBV7-9 to TRBJ2-3; D possibly matches TRBD1 or TRBD2 (5 bases each). CDR3 length: 16 amino acids. CDR1 and CDR2 (germline): SEHNR, FQNEAQ (reference sequence). Trimming removed 5 bases at V and 5 bases at J, with 20 bases between. DNA for the CDR3: TGTGCCAGCAGCCCGTATGACGGGGCGCGTCAAGATACGCAGTATTTT. Its protein product is CASSPYDGARQDTQYF.

By sample share, this clone is large (0.1 to 1%). The V call is TRBV10-2, the J call TRBJ1-1; D might be TRBD1 (5 bases). The V end lost 4 bases, the J end lost 4 bases, and 7 bases lay between the germline ends. The CDR3 has 12 amino acids. The germline gives CDR1 WSHSY, CDR2 SAAADI. DNA of the CDR3: TGCGCCAGCAGTGTGGGGGGCACTGAAGCTTTCTTT. Translated, it gives CASSVGGTEAFF.

This clone has a handful of counts. V and J are TRBV6-5 and TRBJ2-3; D perhaps matches TRBD2 (6 bases). The germline V and J ends were trimmed by 7 bases and 5 bases, with 13 bases remaining between them. The CDR3 sequence is 13 residues long. From germline, CDR1 is MNHEY and CDR2 SVGAGI. In nucleotides, the CDR3 is TGTGCCAGCACCTTATCCGGGGGAGATACGCAGTATTTT. It codes for CASTLSGGDTQYF.